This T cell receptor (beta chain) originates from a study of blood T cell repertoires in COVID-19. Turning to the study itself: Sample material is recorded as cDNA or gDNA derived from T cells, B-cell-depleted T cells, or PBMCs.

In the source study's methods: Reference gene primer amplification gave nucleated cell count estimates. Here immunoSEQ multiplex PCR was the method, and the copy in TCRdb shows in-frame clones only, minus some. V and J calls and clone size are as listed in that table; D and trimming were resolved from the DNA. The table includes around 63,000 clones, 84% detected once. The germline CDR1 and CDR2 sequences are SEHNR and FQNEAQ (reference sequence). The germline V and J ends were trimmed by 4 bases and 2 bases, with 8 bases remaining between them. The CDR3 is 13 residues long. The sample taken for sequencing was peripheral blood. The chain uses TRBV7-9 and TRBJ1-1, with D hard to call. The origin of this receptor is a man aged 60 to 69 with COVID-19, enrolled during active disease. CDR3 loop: CASSWSINTEAFF. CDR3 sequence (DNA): TGTGCCAGCAGCTGGTCTATAAACACTGAAGCTTTCTTT.